This T cell receptor (beta chain) derives from a study of cytomegalovirus exposure and HLA in healthy donors (dated by TCRdb to about 2017). About the full investigation: An earlier analysis of 550 to 700 of the donors reported approximately 300 Gb of sequence data and roughly 100 million unique TCR beta sequences from roughly 200 million T cells. An early release covering some 640 HLA-typed donors comprised approximately 300 gigabases of sequencing data and tens of millions of unique TCR sequences. Among the roughly 390 genotyped donors, 81% belonged to the genetic ancestry cluster associated with self-reported Caucasian donors. The study aimed to test whether signatures of past pathogen exposure could be identified by cataloging public T cell receptors. Using immunosequencing, the study profiled T cell repertoires from 640 or so subjects and related those repertoires to cytomegalovirus serostatus. In addition to the first cohort of roughly 700 subjects, a separate validation cohort of approximately 110 different subjects was used. High-throughput TCR immunosequencing, statistical association of individual TCRs with disease status, and machine learning were combined to predict cytomegalovirus infection status. A later analysis re-examined previously published TCR beta repertoires from about 700 donors and added high-resolution HLA genotyping to investigate patterns of TCR occurrence. Rather than drawing on any new phenotypic data, the later analysis identified candidate immune exposures from TCR beta sequences and the way those sequences occurred across donors. In an earlier analysis of several hundred of the donors, high-throughput TCR beta sequencing was used to judge whether each TCR beta V gene segment behaved as functional or pseudogenic. Donor age, sex, ethnicity and CMV serostatus were compiled together with the repertoire data. In a later genetic analysis, genome-wide SNP genotypes for 398 of the 666 donors were used, and that subset was treated as a discovery cohort. Every discovery cohort repertoire had been produced on one sequencing platform. HLA typing included class I and class II loci at four-digit resolution. The number of typed donors differed by locus: about 620-630 for A, B, C, DRB1 and DQB1; 522 for DQA1; approximately 600 for DPA1; and around 450 for DPB1. Because of strong linkage in the cohort, roughly five DR-DQ haplotypes were treated as single units for association and clustering. Across about 370 genotyped donors of the cohort, an average of roughly 250,000 unique TCR beta nucleotide sequences per donor were sequenced, and around 19% of those sequences were non-productive. What the work shows at the level of the full study, not this receptor alone: The authors suggested that the approach could potentially be extended to other disease states and immunological phenotypes. Linkage disequilibrium might explain the correlated functional status among segregating V segments, but an unknown experimental factor could not be ruled out. At a false discovery rate of 0.05, a later analysis linked about 16,000 TCR beta sequences to specific HLA alleles. A total of some 180 TCR beta chains were listed by the study as associated with cytomegalovirus. Only TCR beta chains were sequenced in this cohort, and the absence of alpha or paired-chain data limited detectable features. According to a later analysis, most CMV-associated TCR beta chains appeared to be HLA-restricted, and the HLA associations seemed to be driven largely by CMV exposure. Broadly in line with IMGT annotations, most TCR beta V segments showed up in productive rearrangements about 87% or about 30% of the time in an earlier analysis of around 550 of the donors. The sequencing pipeline was judged likely to have produced a cluster of highly shared sequence variants as a technical artifact. The earlier analysis of fewer than 750 of the donors excluded around 17 rarely observed V segments, including chromosome 9 orphons, because counts were too low. In a later analysis, several top co-occurrence clusters were reported to appear linked to parvovirus B19, influenza, CMV and Epstein-Barr virus. Across donors, most TCR sequences were observed very rarely, whereas some public TCRs were present in many individuals. Some IMGT-functional V segments, including TRBV6-2 and TRBV6-3, could not be told apart with the 87-base-pair reads, so those segments were excluded. A further reported finding was that TCR beta sequences accurately predicted the HLA-A and HLA-B alleles for most subjects in the first cohort. HLA typing was unavailable for some donors at each locus, so association tests used only the typed subset. In a later genetic analysis, a missense DCLRE1C variant was associated with V-gene and J-gene trimming of TCR beta chains, and the association was replicated in an independent cohort. For the cohort, immune exposure information was limited to CMV serostatus. Assigning TCR associations to individual alleles was difficult when HLA alleles, especially DR and DQ, strongly co-occurred. Three of the identified cytomegalovirus-associated TCR beta chains were confirmed in vitro to be specific for cytomegalovirus antigens. In a later analysis, HLA-associated TCR beta chains showed more clonal expansion and lower generation probabilities than non-associated chains that were equally common. Presence/absence analyses assumed roughly uniform sequencing depth across donors, an assumption that may not hold. In a later analysis, the rate of TCR association differed among HLA loci, with DRB1 alleles having the most associated TCRs and HLA-C alleles having the fewest. A later genetic analysis reported fewer N-insertions in productive TCRs among donors in an Asian-associated ancestry cluster than the roughly 640-donor mean. The classifier was reported to diagnose cytomegalovirus status with high specificity and sensitivity in both the original cohort and the validation cohort.

Comment on this clone: The target of this receptor is not known. Per-nucleotide qualities are absent, and no much larger clonotype sits a single base away.

Taken from the germline V gene, the CDR1 and CDR2 loops are SQVTM and ANQGSEA. There are 13 amino acids in the CDR3, from cysteine to phenylalanine inclusive. The only DNA kept is the CDR3, 39 bases in frame from the first base. V and J are truncated by 4 bases and 4 bases respectively, leaving an intervening sequence of 12 bases. In total, about 650 healthy bone marrow donors made up the cohort. All cohort members were sampled while nominally healthy, although unrecorded immune exposures were likely present. The donor was CMV seronegative and belonged to the group of 352 seronegative cohort members. Every donor gave a peripheral blood sample, and the peripheral blood mononuclear cells from that sample were used for TCR beta sequencing. Genomic DNA was extracted from the blood cell samples with the Qiagen DNeasy Blood Extraction Kit. To prepare the library, the immunoSEQ multiplex PCR assay was applied. The multiplex PCR relied on a mix of 60 forward primers for TCR Vbeta segments and 13 reverse primers for TCR Jbeta segments. The CDR3 region of rearranged TCR beta genes was amplified from genomic DNA by a multiplex PCR assay. On the Illumina HiSeq System, the amplified TCR beta libraries were sequenced as 87-base-pair reads. The paper's data handling went like this. A later analysis tallied 75 million to 85 million unique TCR beta chains across the 666 repertoires, and about 12 million of those chains were shared by two or more donors. Raw reads were error-corrected and collapsed into unique sequences by a nearest-neighbor algorithm in which closely related sequences were merged to remove PCR and sequencing errors. V, D and J gene segments were assigned by aligning CDR3 sequences to IMGT reference sequences. Each retained sequence needed at least a six-nucleotide match to both a V gene segment and a J gene segment. A rearrangement was called productive if the CDR3 had no stop codons and remained in frame with V and J, and every other rearrangement was called non-productive. Following IMGT convention, CDR3 was defined as the stretch from the second conserved V-encoded cysteine up to the conserved J-encoded phenylalanine. The earlier analysis of 450 to 750 of the donors excluded any sequence lacking an unambiguous match to a single V gene segment. An earlier analysis of a few hundred of the donors called V segments functional above 56.7% productive rearrangements and segregating when the between-donor standard deviation exceeded 5%. A statistical classification framework was built to diagnose cytomegalovirus status from the catalog of TCR beta chain sequences. V and J gene assignment, in a later analysis, came from comparing TCR nucleotide sequences with IMGT/GENE-DB human TR gene sequences. The TCRdist pipeline was used in a later analysis to assign CDR3 sequences and most-parsimonious VDJ recombination scenarios. In a later analysis, every TCR beta chain was defined by the combination of its CDR3 amino acid sequence and its V-gene family, and reads without a unique V-gene family were dropped. To address suspected cross-contamination and a sequencing artifact, a later analysis removed under 600 highly shared, low-generation-probability nucleotide sequences. In a later analysis, a clonal expansion index was calculated for each public chain from normalized within-repertoire ranks of inferred template counts. In a later analysis, generation probabilities were computed using a VDJ recombination model fitted to out-of-frame rearrangements, and the results were checked against IGoR. In a later analysis, hypergeometric tests were used to score TCR-TCR, TCR-HLA and TCR-CMV co-occurrence, with a repertoire-size bias correction applied to TCR pairs. A later analysis estimated false discovery rates by permuting HLA or CMV assignments 20 times. In a later analysis, co-occurring TCRs were grouped with DBSCAN, and TCRdist sequence similarity was added when clustering was performed within HLA-allele-positive subsets. Co-occurrence clustering excluded repertoires with fewer than 30,000 or more than 120,000 public chains, plus five with anomalous nucleotide sharing. TCRdb limited this immuneACCESS table to in-frame rearrangements with V and J called. A share of clones is missing; checked studies link under half to unresolved V genes, and the rest is unexplained. V and J calls and clone size are given by that table; D and trimming were obtained from the DNA. Here the sample has approximately 190,000 clones; around 87% occur a single time. Under 1.2% of the sample is taken by the ten largest.

The chain employs TRBV29-1 and TRBJ2-3; possibly the D gene is TRBD1, per 5 matching bases. The clonotype was recovered from a boy aged 2 to 10 in good health and CMV-seronegative. The source material was PBMCs. The nucleotides are TGCAGCGTTGCCGGCAGGGCTGCAGATACGCAGTATTTT. The encoded protein is CSVAGRAADTQYF.